Listed here are 15 T cell receptor beta chains from one sample, sequenced in a study of cytomegalovirus exposure and HLA in healthy donors (TCRdb year 2017). The library was generated by the immunoSEQ multiplex PCR assay. For the multiplex PCR, a mixture combining 60 forward primers for TCR Vbeta segments and 13 reverse primers for TCR Jbeta segments was used. Sourced from immuneACCESS, this table was stored by TCRdb with only in-frame sequences that have V and J called. A share of the clones is absent; for the studies checked, an unresolved V gene accounts for under half, and the remainder has no known explanation. The sample table shows around 150,000 clones, and about 74% are seen once. Approximately 3% of the sample is in the top ten clones. Source material: PBMCs. These receptors were collected from a male donor in good health and CMV-seronegative.

The chain carries TRBV30 and TRBJ2-7; D remains ambiguous. This CDR3 spans 12 amino acids. Germline CDR1 is GTSNPN and CDR2 is SVGIG (reference sequence). V was trimmed by 1 base and J by 3 bases, leaving 7 bases between them. In nucleotides, the CDR3 is TGTGCCTGGAGTGCCAGGATCTACGAGCAGTACTTC. It is translated as CAWSARIYEQYF.

This clone was seen a single time. This rearrangement joins TRBV30 to TRBJ1-1, with 9 bases lining up with TRBD1. CDR1 GTSNPN and CDR2 SVGIG come from the germline V gene (reference sequence). The CDR3 has 13 amino acids. The trim removed 3 bases at V and 4 bases at J, leaving 3 bases unmatched. In nucleotides, the CDR3 is TGTGCCTGGAGCCAGGACAGGGGCACTGAAGCTTTCTTT. Amino acid sequence: CAWSQDRGTEAFF.

V is TRBV27 and J is TRBJ1-5, with TRBD1 matching 7 bases. V lost 0 bases, J lost 1 base, and 6 bases stayed unmatched. The CDR3 runs 17 residues. Germline CDR1 and CDR2: MNHEY and SMNVEV (reference sequence). The CDR3: CASSLSRQGGSNQPQHF. The DNA of the CDR3 is TGTGCCAGCAGTTTATCGAGACAGGGCGGGAGCAATCAGCCCCAGCATTTT.

V is TRBV6-6 and J is TRBJ2-7, with D tentatively TRBD1 (6 bases). Germline V gene data show CDR1 as MNHNY and CDR2 as SVGAGI (reference sequence). The CDR3 is made up of 13 amino acids. Trimming took off 6 bases at V and 4 bases at J, with 13 bases between the two ends. CDR3: CASRLRGFYEQYF. In DNA, the CDR3 is TGTGCCAGCAGGCTGAGGGGGTTTTACGAGCAGTACTTC.

The CDR3, as DNA: TGTGCCAGCCTCTCCCCCCAGGGGTTTAATGAAAAACTGTTTTTT. Its translation is CASLSPQGFNEKLFF. The genes are TRBV28 and TRBJ1-4, with a tentative D call TRBD1 (6 bases). The length of the CDR3 is 15 residues. V was clipped by 8 bases and J by 4 bases, with 17 bases between them. Looked up from germline, CDR1 is MDHEN and CDR2 is SYDVKM.

The rearrangement uses TRBV7-3 and TRBJ2-3; D unclear. The V gene lost 1 base and the J gene lost 2 bases, with 7 bases spanning the gap. The CDR3 totals 14 residues. Germline values: CDR1 SGHTA, CDR2 FQGTGA. In nucleotides, the CDR3 is TGTGCCAGCAGCTTAAGCGGCTTCACAGATACGCAGTATTTT. This translates into CASSLSGFTDTQYF. The full variable domain, its missing parts supplied by reference TRBV7-3 and TRBJ2-3, is GAGVSQTPSNKVTEKGKYVELRCDPISGHTALYWYRQSLGQGPEFLIYFQGTGAADDSGLPNDRFFAVRPEGSVSTLKIQRTERGDSAVYLCASSLSGFTDTQYFGPGTRLTVL.

The V call is TRBV28, the J call TRBJ1-3; TRBD1 agrees at 10 bases. Germline V CDR1 and CDR2: MDHEN, SYDVKM. Trimming cost V 7 bases and J 0 bases; bases outside gene matches: 18. The CDR3 spans 20 residues. CDR3 sequence: CASKIKRDRGKGNSGNTIYF. As DNA, the CDR3 is TGTGCCAGCAAAATTAAAAGGGACAGGGGAAAAGGAAACTCTGGAAACACCATATATTTT.

This sequence joins TRBV7-9 and TRBJ1-6; 8 positions agree with TRBD1. The germline V gene has CDR1 SEHNR and CDR2 FQNEAQ (reference sequence). The CDR3 extends over 16 amino acids. V lost 2 bases and J lost 9; bases outside the gene matches: 9. The CDR3 region is CASSLQRTGRSSPLHF. The CDR3 nucleotides read TGTGCCAGCAGCTTACAGAGGACAGGGAGGAGTTCACCCCTCCACTTT.

Points on this clone: The junction departs from germline at one end; a sequencing error may be responsible. The V call is TRBV9, the J call TRBJ1-1, with D perhaps TRBD1 (5 bases). CDR1 and CDR2 from the germline V gene are SGDLS and YYNGEE. CDR3 length equals 14 residues. CDR3 sequence (DNA): TGTGCTAGCAGCGTAGCAACAGGTACCACTGAAGCTTTCTTT. Amino acids: CASSVATGTTEAFF.

V and J are TRBV27 and TRBJ2-7, with 7 bases lining up with TRBD2. The V segment lost 3 bases and the J segment 5 bases; nucleotides outside the gene matches: 7. This CDR3 has 14 amino acids. From germline, CDR1 is MNHEY and CDR2 SMNVEV (reference sequence). CDR3: CASSFYGRTNEQYF. The CDR3 DNA follows: TGTGCCAGCAGTTTTTACGGGAGGACGAACGAGCAGTACTTC.

The chain is built from TRBV5-1 and TRBJ1-1, with D unclear. The CDR3 is 14 residues long. V dropped 4 bases and J dropped 0 bases, with 10 bases sitting between them. CDR1 is SGHRS, CDR2 YFSETQ, per germline. This chain's CDR3 is CASSPTPMNTEAFF. In DNA, the CDR3 is TGCGCCAGCAGCCCTACCCCAATGAACACTGAAGCTTTCTTT.

The rearrangement links TRBV9 to TRBJ2-1, with 10 bases aligning to TRBD1. Germline CDR1 is SGDLS and CDR2 is YYNGEE. The length of the CDR3 is 16 residues. V lost 2 bases and J lost 6; bases outside the gene matches: 8. The CDR3 DNA reads TGTGCCAGCAGCGTCCCACGGACAGGGGGTCCCAATGAGCAGTTCTTC. Encoded protein: CASSVPRTGGPNEQFF.

The gene calls are TRBV2 and TRBJ1-5; possible D gene TRBD1, 5 bases. Trimming shortened V by 7 bases and J by 2 bases, and 15 bases separated the two germline ends. This CDR3 is 15 amino acids long. Germline V gene lookup returns CDR1 SNHLY and CDR2 FYNNEI. Here the CDR3 reads CASTEARAGNQPQHF. In DNA form, the CDR3 reads TGTGCCAGCACAGAGGCCAGGGCGGGCAATCAGCCCCAGCATTTT.

The J gene is TRBJ1-1, the V gene TRBV2; 10 bases agree with TRBD1. The germline V gene encodes CDR1 SNHLY and CDR2 FYNNEI. Trimming at V came to 6 bases and at J to 6 bases, leaving 1 base not matched to a gene. The CDR3 loop spans 12 amino acids. Here the CDR3 reads CASRGQGSEAFF. CDR3 bases: TGTGCCAGCAGGGGACAGGGGTCTGAAGCTTTCTTT.

This chain links TRBV27 with TRBJ2-3; TRBD2 matches at 12 bases. The CDR3 covers 19 residues. Germline CDR1 is MNHEY and CDR2 is SMNVEV (reference sequence). With V trimmed by 2 bases and J by 2 bases, 11 bases remained unmatched. The CDR3 DNA follows: TGTGCCAGCAGTTTAGGGGACTCGACTAGCGGGGGCTTCACAGATACGCAGTATTTT. Amino acid sequence: CASSLGDSTSGGFTDTQYF.